This TCR beta chain was obtained from a study of response to subunit inactivated influenza vaccine. MiXCR, applied by TCRdb to the RT-PCR reads, yields one record per CDR3 protein. The sample consists of some 500,000 distinct CDR3 sequences, over 10% of them appearing once. Trimming shortened V by 0 bases and J by 6 bases, and 13 bases separated the two germline ends. CDR1 and CDR2 from the germline V gene are SGHDT and YYEEEE. This CDR3 contains 15 residues. Overall study findings and caveats: The study's authors posited that every seasonal influenza vaccination enlists few new T cells.

This clonotype was observed a few times. Its antigen is as yet unknown. This receptor was obtained from a man aged 50-59 years who received an inactivated influenza vaccine. The chain recombines TRBV5-6 with TRBJ1-5; maybe TRBD1 (5 bases). This material consisted of PBMCs from blood, taken about 6 weeks after vaccination. The CDR3 sequence is CASSLGQGGFQPQHF. In DNA form, the CDR3 reads TGTGCCAGCAGCTTGGGGCAGGGCGGCTTTCAGCCCCAGCATTTT.